This T cell receptor beta chain was captured by sequencing in a study of beta chain features in type 1 diabetes. With 3 bases clipped from V and 4 bases from J, the junction kept 9 bases outside the gene matches. Germline loops: CDR1 KGHSH, CDR2 LQKENI. There are 16 residues in the CDR3. The table lists this clone with a few counts. The authors reverse transcribed all of the isolated RNA, so sequencing captured expressed TCRB transcripts. Assay: immunoSEQ multiplex PCR; the TCRdb copy retains only in-frame clones and omits some. The table includes some 140,000 clones, roughly a tenth detected once. This clonotype originated in a young man in good health. Sequencing was carried out using central memory CD4+ T cells from blood. The rearrangement links TRBV18 to TRBJ1-2, with 9 bases lining up with TRBD1. CDR3 bases: TGTGCCAGCTCACCCGTGATGACGGGACAGGGCTATGGCTACACCTTC. Translation: CASSPVMTGQGYGYTF.